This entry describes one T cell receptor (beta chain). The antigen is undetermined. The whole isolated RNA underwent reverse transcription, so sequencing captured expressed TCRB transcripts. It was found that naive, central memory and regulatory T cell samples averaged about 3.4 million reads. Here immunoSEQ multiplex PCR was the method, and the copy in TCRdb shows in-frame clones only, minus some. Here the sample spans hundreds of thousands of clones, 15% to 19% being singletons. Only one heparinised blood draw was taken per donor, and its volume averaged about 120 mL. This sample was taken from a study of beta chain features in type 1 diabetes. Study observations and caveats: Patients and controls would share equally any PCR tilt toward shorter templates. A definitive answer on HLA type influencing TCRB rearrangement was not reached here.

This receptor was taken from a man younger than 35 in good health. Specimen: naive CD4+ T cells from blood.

The CDR3 DNA reads as TGTGCCAGCTCGAAACAGGGATTTGGCACAGATACGCAGTATTTT. Amino acid sequence: CASSKQGFGTDTQYF. V usage is TRBV18 and J usage is TRBJ2-3; possible D gene TRBD1, 6 bases. CDR1 is KGHSH, CDR2 LQKENI, per germline. The CDR3 is made up of 15 amino acids. With 6 bases removed from V and 1 base from J, the gap between germline ends came to 14 bases. The entire variable domain, with the rest obtained from reference TRBV18 and TRBJ2-3, is as follows: NAGVMQNPRHLVRRRGQEARLRCSPMKGHSHVYWYRQLPEEGLKFMVYLQKENIIDESGMPKERFSAEFPKEGPSILRIQQVVRGDSAAYFCASSKQGFGTDTQYFGPGTRLTVL.